The 29 T cell receptor beta chains given below trace back to one sample, sequenced in a study of regulatory T cells in long-lasting Graves disease. iRepertoire HTBI primers and Arm-PCR of CDR3 regions built TCR beta libraries. MiXCR, applied by TCRdb to the multiplex PCR reads, yields one record per CDR3 protein. Here the sample spans some 280,000 distinct CDR3 sequences, around 23% being singletons. Time point in this sample: persistent/refractory GD, antithyroid drugs over 5 years with positive TRAb. PBMCs were the source of the RNA used for TCR sequencing. The material sequenced was peripheral blood mononuclear cells (PBMCs), taken when the disease was refractory, from a patient treated with antithyroid drugs. The receptors were sampled from a female donor with Graves disease.

The chain employs TRBV3-1 and TRBJ2-1; 7 bases align to TRBD2. Germline CDR1 reads LGHDT; CDR2 reads YNNKEL (reference sequence). V was clipped by 2 bases and J by 7 bases; unmatched bases: 2. The CDR3 has 13 amino acids. DNA of the CDR3: TGTGCCAGCAGCCAACCAGCGGGAAATGAGCAGTTCTTC. Its protein is CASSQPAGNEQFF.

This chain links TRBV18 with TRBJ1-1, with D unclear. The CDR3 contains 14 residues. Germline CDR1 KGHSH, CDR2 LQKENI. The V end lost 0 bases, the J end lost 4 bases, and 9 bases lay between the germline ends. The DNA for the CDR3 is TGTGCCAGCTCACCACCTACCGTGAGCACTGAAGCTTTCTTT. It translates to CASSPPTVSTEAFF.

This clonotype showed up just a few times. The V call is TRBV11-2, the J call TRBJ1-4; D is possibly TRBD1 (6 bases). This CDR3 is built from 14 residues. From germline, CDR1 is SGHAT and CDR2 FQNNGV. The ends were cut back, 4 bases at V and 8 bases at J, with 14 bases in the middle. CDR3 bases: TGTGCCAGCAGCTACCCAGGGGCCTGGGAAAAACTGTTTTTT. Amino acid sequence: CASSYPGAWEKLFF.

This clonotype has a count of ten or more. The rearrangement uses TRBV11-2 and TRBJ1-2; no definite D call. V was cut by 2 bases and J by 5 bases, with 12 bases left in between. This CDR3 contains 14 residues. The V gene's germline CDR1 is SGHAT and CDR2 FQNNGV. CDR3 nucleotides: TGTGCCAGCAGCTTAAACAGTCTATCTTATGGCTACACCTTC. This sequence encodes CASSLNSLSYGYTF.

Concerning this clonotype itself: A junction end diverges from the germline sequence, so it may reflect a read error. The rearrangement links TRBV28 to TRBJ1-2; D possibly corresponds to TRBD1 (6 bases). Per the germline V gene, CDR1 is MDHEN and CDR2 is SYDVKM. This CDR3 has 14 amino acids. CDR3 loop: CAGSLSGTLYGYTF. The CDR3 nucleotides read TGTGCCGGCAGTTTATCCGGGACACTCTATGGCTACACCTTC.

This clonotype was observed a few times. This chain joins TRBV20-1 and TRBJ2-5; weak D call: TRBD1 (5 bases). Between the trimmed V and J ends, which lost 6 bases and 5 bases, there was a span of 16 bases. Germline V gene lookup returns CDR1 DFQATT and CDR2 SNEGSKA (reference sequence). This CDR3 is built from 13 residues. DNA for the CDR3: TGCAGTGCCCGCCTGCCAGGGTACGAGACCCAGTACTTC. Translated, it gives CSARLPGYETQYF.

For the CDR3, the DNA is TGTGCCAGCAGTTACGGACTAGCGGGAGAAGAGACCCAGTACTTC. Its protein is CASSYGLAGEETQYF. This sequence joins TRBV6-2 or TRBV6-3 and TRBJ2-5, with TRBD2 matching over 13 bases. Trimming took 2 bases from V and 3 from J; bases not matched to a gene: 0. CDR1 and CDR2 (germline): MNHEY, SVGEGT. The CDR3 has 15 residues.

This clonotype was recorded many times. The chain links TRBV12-3 or TRBV12-4 to TRBJ1-5; maybe TRBD1 (5 bases). V was trimmed by 2 bases and J by 2 bases, leaving 13 bases between them. This CDR3 region has 16 residues. The CDR3 is CASSLQGERGNQPQHF. CDR3 DNA: TGTGCCAGCAGTTTACAGGGAGAAAGAGGCAATCAGCCCCAGCATTTT.

This clonotype showed up many times. The chain couples TRBV12-3 or TRBV12-4 to TRBJ2-1; the D is unclear. This CDR3 has 12 amino acids. With 6 bases removed from V and 9 bases from J, the gap between germline ends came to 12 bases. DNA of the CDR3: TGTGCCAGCAGACCCTACACCCCTGAGCAGTTCTTC. Translating gives CASRPYTPEQFF.

The chain links TRBV29-1 to TRBJ1-4; 7 nucleotides align to TRBD1. Unmatched junction bases numbered 6, after V lost 6 bases and J lost 5 bases. The V gene's germline CDR1 is SQVTM and CDR2 ANQGSEA. CDR3 length: 13 residues. Here the CDR3 reads CSVEDRSNEKLFF. CDR3 nucleotides: TGCAGCGTGGAGGACAGGAGCAATGAAAAACTGTTTTTT.

The chain is built from TRBV18 and TRBJ1-6, with TRBD1 as a possible D gene (6 bases). V was clipped by 2 bases and J by 9 bases, with 14 bases between them. Germline V gives CDR1 KGHSH, CDR2 LQKENI. This CDR3 comprises 15 residues. CDR3 DNA sequence: TGTGCCAGCTCACCAAGGGGGACTGGGAGTTCACCCCTCCACTTT. This codes for CASSPRGTGSSPLHF.

At least ten counts were recorded for this clonotype. V gene TRBV6-2 or TRBV6-3 combines with J gene TRBJ2-7; no clear D gene. V lost 1 base and J 1 base, leaving 8 bases between the germline ends. Germline lookup yields CDR1 MNHEY and CDR2 SVGEGT. The CDR3 sequence is 14 residues long. The CDR3 is CASSYFADSYEQYF. CDR3 coding DNA: TGTGCCAGCAGTTACTTCGCTGATTCCTACGAGCAGTACTTC.

In this sample, this clonotype turned up many times. The chain combines TRBV2 with TRBJ2-7, with D tentatively TRBD2 (6 bases). Trimming removed 6 bases from V and 4 bases from J, with 16 bases in between. The CDR3 consists of 14 residues. Germline V gene sequence: CDR1 SNHLY, CDR2 FYNNEI. The CDR3 nucleotides are TGTGCCAGCAGCTACGGGGACTCTTTATACGAGCAGTACTTC. It translates to CASSYGDSLYEQYF.

The CDR3 protein is CASSLEGTSGSVLEQYF. The CDR3 region has the DNA TGTGCCAGCAGCTTAGAGGGGACCAGCGGGAGCGTCCTCGAGCAGTACTTC. The chain uses TRBV7-9 and TRBJ2-7; 8 bases map to TRBD2. V was pared by 1 base and J by 6 bases, with 14 bases of the junction left unmatched. This CDR3 is built from 17 residues. Germline lookup yields CDR1 SEHNR and CDR2 FQNEAQ (reference sequence).

Regarding this clonotype: Compared with germline, one end of the junction differs, possibly owing to a read error. The V gene is TRBV18, the J gene TRBJ2-5; D may be TRBD1 (6 bases). CDR1 and CDR2 from the germline V gene are KGHSH and LQKENI. The CDR3 is 15 amino acids. The CDR3 DNA follows: TGTACCAGCTCACCACTGGTGGACAGTCAAGAGACCCAGTACTTC. Translation: CTSSPLVDSQETQYF.

V gene TRBV20-1 combines with J gene TRBJ2-1; D is unresolved. This CDR3 region has 16 residues. Germline CDR1 DFQATT, CDR2 SNEGSKA (reference sequence). V was clipped by 6 bases and J by 1 base, with 19 bases between them. The CDR3 coding sequence is TGCAGTGCCCATGACCGGGTGAGATCGTCCTACAATGAGCAGTTCTTC. It translates to CSAHDRVRSSYNEQFF.

This clonotype appeared many times. Sequence at one end of the junction differs from germline and may be a read error. The V and J genes are TRBV28 and TRBJ2-5; TRBD1 or TRBD2 may be the D gene (5 bases each). Germline CDR1 and CDR2: MDHEN and SYDVKM. This CDR3 spans 17 amino acids. CDR3 DNA sequence: TGTGCCAGCAGTTTACCCGCCAAAAGGGACGCCCAAAAGACCCAGTACTTC. Protein sequence: CASSLPAKRDAQKTQYF.

The V call is TRBV28, the J call TRBJ2-1, with 8 bases lining up with TRBD1. The V segment lost 6 bases and the J segment 7 bases; nucleotides outside the gene matches: 11. Per germline, CDR1 MDHEN and CDR2 SYDVKM. The CDR3 covers 15 residues. CDR3 amino acids: CASSPGQGDWNEQFF. CDR3 sequence (DNA): TGTGCCAGCAGCCCCGGACAGGGAGACTGGAATGAGCAGTTCTTC.

This clonotype was seen many times. The chain is built from TRBV15 and TRBJ1-5; no clear D. The V end was cut by 3 bases, the J end by 11 bases, with 11 bases between. The CDR3 sequence is 12 residues long. Per the germline V gene, CDR1 is LNHNV and CDR2 is YYDKDF (reference sequence). The CDR3: CATSRTDGTQHF. The CDR3, as DNA: TGTGCCACCAGCAGGACGGACGGGACCCAGCATTTT.

This clonotype came up many times. The chain has TRBV13 and TRBJ1-2, with TRBD1 matching over 7 bases. The length of the CDR3 is 14 residues. V gave up 2 bases and J gave up 3 bases; unmatched junction bases: 3. Germline-derived CDR1 and CDR2 are PRHDT and FYEKMQ (reference sequence). CDR3: CASSLPQGYYGYTF. CDR3 DNA: TGTGCCAGCAGCTTACCACAGGGGTACTATGGCTACACCTTC.

The rearrangement uses TRBV2 and TRBJ2-1; D call uncertain. In germline, CDR1 is SNHLY, CDR2 FYNNEI. The CDR3 contains 11 residues. Trimming removed 7 bases from V and 2 bases from J, with 3 bases in between. The CDR3 region is CASKTYNEQFF. DNA of the CDR3: TGTGCCAGCAAGACCTACAATGAGCAGTTCTTC. The full variable domain, with the rest looked up from reference TRBV2 and TRBJ2-1, is EPEVTQTPSHQVTQMGQEVILRCVPISNHLYFYWYRQILGQKVEFLVSFYNNEISEKSEIFDDQFSVERPDGSNFTLKIRSTKLEDSAMYFCASKTYNEQFFGPGTRLTVL.

The chain is built from TRBV20-1 and TRBJ2-6; D is unresolved. V was trimmed by 1 base and J by 1 base, leaving 11 bases between them. Germline CDR1 DFQATT, CDR2 SNEGSKA (reference sequence). The CDR3 consists of 16 residues. The CDR3 DNA is TGCAGTGCTAGAGGGACCAACCCTTCTGGGGCCAACGTCCTGACTTTC. Protein: CSARGTNPSGANVLTF.

V and J are TRBV6-1 and TRBJ2-7, with 7 bases that match TRBD1. In germline, CDR1 is MNHNS, CDR2 SASEGT. V lost 10 bases and J lost 3; bases outside the gene matches: 6. The length of the CDR3 is 12 residues. CDR3 amino acids: CATGDSFYEQYF. The CDR3 DNA follows: TGTGCCACCGGGGACAGCTTCTACGAGCAGTACTTC.

The table lists this clonotype with many counts. V is TRBV20-1 and J is TRBJ2-5; either TRBD1 or TRBD2 may fit D (5 bases each). Germline CDR1 is DFQATT and CDR2 is SNEGSKA (reference sequence). Trimming pared 2 bases from V and 4 bases from J, leaving 11 bases between. The CDR3 runs to 13 residues. The chain's CDR3 is CSARRGRAETQYF. CDR3 bases: TGCAGTGCTAGACGGGGACGGGCAGAGACCCAGTACTTC.

There are a few counts of this clonotype. It is likely a read error, because the conserved phenylalanine at the end of the CDR3 is missing. The chain couples TRBV3-1 to TRBJ2-7; possibly TRBD1 for D (6 bases). Germline CDR1 LGHDT, CDR2 YNNKEL (reference sequence). With 9 bases removed from V and 0 bases from J, the gap between germline ends came to 12 bases. The CDR3 runs to 13 residues. The CDR3 loop reads CASSDRSSYEQYL. The CDR3 DNA reads as TGTGCCAGTTCAGACAGGAGCTCCTACGAGCAGTACCTC.

This clonotype was seen many times. The chain is built from TRBV12-3 or TRBV12-4 and TRBJ2-6; D is possibly TRBD1 (6 bases). The CDR3 runs 18 residues. V was clipped by 7 bases and J by 0 bases, with 19 bases between them. The CDR3 spells CASTPSDSLSSGANVLTF. CDR3 nucleotide sequence: TGTGCCAGCACCCCTTCGGACAGCCTCAGCTCTGGGGCCAACGTCCTGACTTTC.

The rearrangement links TRBV7-2 to TRBJ1-5; D unresolved. The CDR3 is made up of 13 amino acids. V was clipped by 4 bases and J by 5 bases, with 9 bases between them. Looked up from germline, CDR1 is SGHTA and CDR2 is FQGNSA. As DNA, the CDR3 is TGTGCCAGCAGCTATGACCACGATCAGCCCCAGCATTTT. Its translation is CASSYDHDQPQHF.

This clonotype was seen at least ten times. The chain joins TRBV28 to TRBJ1-1; D uncertain. The CDR3 length is 14 residues. V dropped 1 base and J dropped 0 bases, with 6 bases sitting between them. Germline V gene data show CDR1 as MDHEN and CDR2 as SYDVKM. This CDR3 reads CASSLSPVNTEAFF. The CDR3 DNA reads as TGTGCCAGCAGTTTATCGCCGGTGAACACTGAAGCTTTCTTT.

J is TRBJ2-7 and V is TRBV29-1, with 8 bases aligning to TRBD1. After removal of 6 bases from V and 0 bases from J, the junction contained 10 bases not matched to a gene. CDR3 length: 15 amino acids. In germline, CDR1 is SQVTM, CDR2 ANQGSEA. The CDR3 region has the DNA TGCAGCGTGGAGTTGGACAGGGCGACCTCCTACGAGCAGTACTTC. Its translation: CSVELDRATSYEQYF.